What follows are 17 T cell receptor beta chains derived from one specimen sequenced in a study of blood T cell repertoires in COVID-19. The assay was immunoSEQ multiplex PCR, and TCRdb's table has in-frame clones only and misses some. Among 110,000 to 150,000 clones listed, 65% to 90% were seen once. Material for sequencing was peripheral blood. The receptors come from a man aged 55 to 70 with active or convalescent COVID-19.

The J gene is TRBJ2-1, the V gene TRBV10-1, with 11 bases that match TRBD2. Looked up from germline, CDR1 is WNHNN and CDR2 is SYGVQD (reference sequence). V was clipped by 2 bases and J by 9 bases; unmatched bases: 9. This CDR3 comprises 16 residues. In nucleotides, the CDR3 is TGCGCCAGCAGTGAGCCGGGACTAGCGGCCGACGGTGAGCAGTTCTTC. Protein sequence: CASSEPGLAADGEQFF.

The genes are TRBV13 and TRBJ2-3; 12 bases align to TRBD2. The junction had 6 bases not matched to a gene; V was cut back by 2 bases and J by 3 bases. Germline values: CDR1 PRHDT, CDR2 FYEKMQ (reference sequence). This CDR3 contains 17 residues. The CDR3 DNA reads TGTGCCAGCAGCTTAAGGCTAGCGGGGGGGCGGACAGATACGCAGTATTTT. As protein: CASSLRLAGGRTDTQYF.

This clone was counted once. This sequence joins TRBV11-3 and TRBJ1-4; D ambiguous. Germline CDR1 and CDR2: SGHNT and YENEEA. V was shortened by 1 base and J by 0 bases, with 6 bases between the two germline ends. This CDR3 contains 15 residues. The CDR3 loop reads CASSLGSPTNEKLFF. In DNA form, the CDR3 reads TGTGCCAGCAGCTTAGGCAGTCCAACTAATGAAAAACTGTTTTTT. Using reference TRBV11-3 and TRBJ1-4 for the parts outside the CDR3, the full variable domain is EAGVVQSPRYKIIEKKQPVAFWCNPISGHNTLYWYLQNLGQGPELLIRYENEEAVDDSQLPKDRFSAERLKGVDSTLKIQPAELGDSAVYLCASSLGSPTNEKLFFGSGTQLSVL.

The chain is built from TRBV25-1 and TRBJ2-2, with a tentative D call TRBD1 (5 bases). V dropped 7 bases and J dropped 0 bases, with 15 bases sitting between them. The CDR3 runs 16 residues. Germline-derived CDR1 and CDR2 are MGHDK and SYGVNS. CDR3 in amino acids: CASTPGGAANTGELFF. The CDR3 DNA reads TGTGCCAGCACCCCAGGTGGGGCAGCGAACACCGGGGAGCTGTTTTTT.

This clone was recorded only once. The J gene is TRBJ2-7, the V gene TRBV7-9; D may be TRBD2 (6 bases). The CDR3 is made up of 12 amino acids. V was clipped by 4 bases and J by 6 bases, with 10 bases between them. Germline-derived CDR1 and CDR2 are SEHNR and FQNEAQ (reference sequence). In DNA, the CDR3 is TGTGCCAGCAGCTCCCAGGGAGGCGAGCAGTACGTC. Translated, it gives CASSSQGGEQYV.

This chain joins TRBV5-6 and TRBJ1-4; possibly TRBD1 for D (5 bases). CDR1 and CDR2 (germline): SGHDT, YYEEEE. Trimming stripped 0 bases from V and 14 bases from J, with 14 bases between. The CDR3 runs 13 residues. The CDR3 protein is CASSLARVRMLFF. CDR3 sequence (DNA): TGTGCCAGCAGCTTGGCCAGGGTCCGAATGCTGTTTTTT.

This chain uses TRBV19 with TRBJ1-5; unclear D gene. The CDR3 loop spans 14 amino acids. Germline assignment: CDR1 LNHDA and CDR2 SQIVND (reference sequence). The V gene lost 3 bases and the J gene lost 1 base, with 7 bases spanning the gap. CDR3 protein: CASSISHSNQPQHF. The CDR3 DNA sequence: TGTGCCAGTAGTATTAGTCACAGCAATCAGCCCCAGCATTTT.

The J gene is TRBJ2-7, the V gene TRBV11-2; weak D call: TRBD1 (5 bases). CDR3 length: 14 residues. V lost 3 bases to trimming and J lost 4 bases, with 13 bases between them. CDR1 and CDR2 (germline): SGHAT, FQNNGV. The DNA for the CDR3 is TGTGCCAGCAGCTTGGGGCTAGTTACTTACGAGCAGTACTTC. It codes for CASSLGLVTYEQYF.

The chain uses TRBV7-2 and TRBJ2-7; a weak D match, TRBD2 (6 bases). CDR3 size: 14 residues. Between the trimmed V and J ends, which lost 0 bases and 2 bases, there was a span of 8 bases. Germline V CDR1 and CDR2: SGHTA, FQGNSA. CDR3 sequence reads: CASSLAGGPYEQYV. CDR3 DNA sequence: TGTGCCAGCAGCTTAGCGGGAGGCCCCTACGAGCAGTACGTC.

In nucleotides, the CDR3 is TGTGCCAGCAGCTCGCTTGCTTGGACAAAAGAACGAGGCACTGAAGCTTTCTTT. Encoded protein: CASSSLAWTKERGTEAFF. The chain combines TRBV7-8 with TRBJ1-1; D might be TRBD1 (5 bases). The V gene's germline CDR1 is SGHVS and CDR2 FQNEAQ. V shed 4 bases and J shed 4 bases, with 25 bases lying between them. The CDR3 loop spans 18 amino acids.

The gene calls are TRBV6-2 or TRBV6-3 and TRBJ2-1; D possibly corresponds to TRBD2 (5 bases). V lost 5 bases and J 4 bases, leaving 15 bases between the germline ends. Per germline, CDR1 MNHEY and CDR2 SVGEGT. The CDR3 contains 15 residues. CDR3 nucleotide sequence: TGTGCCAGCAGTCAGCTAGCCCAAACATACAATGAGCAGTTCTTC. Encoded protein: CASSQLAQTYNEQFF.

This clone has a single count. The chain uses TRBV5-1 and TRBJ1-1; 8 bases agree with TRBD1. The V and J ends lost 4 bases and 3 bases, in that order; junction bases with no gene match: 11. Per germline, CDR1 SGHRS and CDR2 YFSETQ. This CDR3 is 16 amino acids long. The CDR3 loop is CASSPGTGAEYTEAFF. In DNA, the CDR3 is TGCGCCAGCAGCCCGGGGACAGGTGCGGAGTACACTGAAGCTTTCTTT.

The count of this clone is one. This chain links TRBV18 with TRBJ1-5; 8 bases agree with TRBD1. After removal of 5 bases from V and 3 bases from J, the junction contained 6 bases not matched to a gene. This CDR3 contains 15 residues. The germline gives CDR1 KGHSH, CDR2 LQKENI. The CDR3 DNA reads TGTGCCAGCTCATTACGACAGGGGTACAATCAGCCCCAGCATTTT. Residues: CASSLRQGYNQPQHF.

This clone was counted between two and nine times. The J gene is TRBJ2-7, the V gene TRBV6-5; 8 bases align to TRBD2. J gave up 4 bases and V 6 bases, and 5 bases lay outside the gene matches. There are 13 residues in the CDR3. Germline V gene sequence: CDR1 MNHEY, CDR2 SVGAGI. The CDR3 DNA reads TGTGCCAGCAGGGGGACTAGTGGGTACGAGCAGTACTTC. It specifies CASRGTSGYEQYF.

V usage is TRBV7-2 and J usage is TRBJ2-5, with 9 positions matching TRBD1. V shed 5 bases, J shed 1 base, and the junction held 5 bases outside the gene matches. Germline CDR1 SGHTA, CDR2 FQGNSA. This CDR3 region has 15 residues. The CDR3 nucleotides are TGTGCCAGCAGCCTTCGACAGGGGGGCCAAGAGACCCAGTACTTC. Its protein is CASSLRQGGQETQYF.

The chain combines TRBV28 with TRBJ2-1, with TRBD2 matching 8 bases. Germline V CDR1 and CDR2: MDHEN, SYDVKM. This CDR3 is built from 13 residues. Trimming took 6 bases from V and 8 from J; bases not matched to a gene: 6. The CDR3 nucleotides are TGTGCCAGCAGGAAAAGCGGGAGCGATGAGCAGTTCTTC. Translating gives CASRKSGSDEQFF. The full variable domain, its missing parts supplied by reference TRBV28 and TRBJ2-1, is DVKVTQSSRYLVKRTGEKVFLECVQDMDHENMFWYRQDPGLGLRLIYFSYDVKMKEKGDIPEGYSVSREKKERFSLILESASTNQTSMYLCASRKSGSDEQFFGPGTRLTVL.

This chain links TRBV4-3 with TRBJ1-3; D is uncertain. CDR1 is LGHNA, CDR2 YSLEER, per germline. V gave up 3 bases and J gave up 0 bases, with 12 bases separating them. CDR3 length equals 16 residues. In DNA form, the CDR3 reads TGCGCCAGCAGCCATATCGGCAGAGGCTCTGGAAACACCATATATTTT. Its protein product is CASSHIGRGSGNTIYF.